These 18 T cell receptor beta chains were sequenced from one sample in a study of blood T cell repertoires in COVID-19. Clones were read by immunoSEQ multiplex PCR, and TCRdb kept only the in-frame ones, dropping some. The data contain about 190,000 clones, 70% to 85% of them singletons. The sequenced sample consisted of peripheral blood. The receptors were sampled from a woman aged 45-65 years with acute or convalescent COVID-19.

The rearrangement links TRBV5-1 to TRBJ2-1; 14 nucleotides align to TRBD2. The V and J ends lost 4 bases and 8 bases, in that order; junction bases with no gene match: 5. This CDR3 is 15 amino acids long. Germline loops: CDR1 SGHRS, CDR2 YFSETQ. The CDR3 sequence: CASSPRTSGGHEQFF. DNA for the CDR3: TGCGCCAGCAGCCCACGGACTAGCGGGGGGCATGAGCAGTTCTTC.

This clone has a count of ten or more. CDR3 nucleotides: TGTGCCAGCAGGGGGACAGGGGGTACCGGTCAGCCCCAGCATTTT. Translating it yields CASRGTGGTGQPQHF. The chain carries TRBV28 and TRBJ1-5; 11 bases map to TRBD1. V shed 6 bases, J shed 6 bases, and the junction held 7 bases outside the gene matches. Looked up from germline, CDR1 is MDHEN and CDR2 is SYDVKM. The CDR3 extends over 15 amino acids.

This clone showed up just once. The rearrangement links TRBV15 to TRBJ2-6; no definite D call. V gave up 0 bases and J gave up 0 bases, with 12 bases separating them. The length of the CDR3 is 18 residues. Germline values: CDR1 LNHNV, CDR2 YYDKDF (reference sequence). CDR3 DNA sequence: TGTGCCACCAGCAGAGATCAGCCCGGAGCCTCTGGGGCCAACGTCCTGACTTTC. Translation gives CATSRDQPGASGANVLTF.

There are a few counts of this clone. This chain links TRBV3-1 (or the pseudogene TRBV3-2) with TRBJ1-6; the D is unclear. V was trimmed by 4 bases and J by 9 bases, leaving 16 bases between them. The CDR3 has 15 amino acids. CDR1 LGHDT and CDR2 YNNKEL come from the germline V gene (reference sequence). The CDR3 nucleotides read TGTGCCAGCAGCCCATTACTGAATTACGGTTCACCCCTCCACTTT. Translation: CASSPLLNYGSPLHF.

The chain uses TRBV5-4 and TRBJ1-2, with TRBD1 matching over 7 bases. CDR1 is SGHNT, CDR2 YYREEE, per germline (reference sequence). V was pared by 4 bases and J by 13 bases, with 10 bases of the junction left unmatched. The CDR3 is 12 residues long. CDR3 in DNA: TGTGCCAGCAGCCCCCCGGACAGGCCTCCCACCTTC. Encoded protein: CASSPPDRPPTF.

This rearrangement joins TRBV28 to TRBJ1-5; TRBD1 might be the D (5 bases). V gave up 6 bases and J gave up 2 bases, with 17 bases separating them. The CDR3 totals 16 residues. The germline gives CDR1 MDHEN, CDR2 SYDVKM. The CDR3 coding sequence is TGTGCCAGCAGCCTCTCTGGGGGGGTCGGCAATCAGCCCCAGCATTTT. Residues: CASSLSGGVGNQPQHF.

The rearrangement uses TRBV20-1 and TRBJ1-1; D is perhaps TRBD1 (6 bases). Between the trimmed V and J ends, which lost 7 bases and 5 bases, there was a span of 11 bases. CDR3 length: 11 amino acids. CDR1 is DFQATT, CDR2 SNEGSKA, per germline (reference sequence). Here the CDR3 reads CSVPGETEAFF. The CDR3 region has the DNA TGCAGTGTCCCAGGGGAGACTGAAGCTTTCTTT.

This chain uses TRBV18 with TRBJ2-7, with TRBD2 matching 7 bases. The CDR3 length is 15 residues. V lost 3 bases, J lost 2 bases, and 7 bases stayed unmatched. Germline V CDR1 and CDR2: KGHSH, LQKENI. CDR3 bases: TGTGCCAGCTCACCCCCCGGACTAGGTACCTACGAGCAGTACTTC. Its translation is CASSPPGLGTYEQYF. Full variable domain (outside the CDR3, taken from reference TRBV18 and TRBJ2-7): NAGVMQNPRHLVRRRGQEARLRCSPMKGHSHVYWYRQLPEEGLKFMVYLQKENIIDESGMPKERFSAEFPKEGPSILRIQQVVRGDSAAYFCASSPPGLGTYEQYFGPGTRLTVT.

This chain connects TRBV30 to TRBJ1-2; D gene unclear. Germline CDR1 is GTSNPN and CDR2 is SVGIG (reference sequence). V dropped 0 bases and J dropped 2 bases, with 7 bases sitting between them. The CDR3 is 13 amino acids. The CDR3 reads CAWSVGMNYGYTF. CDR3 nucleotides: TGTGCCTGGAGTGTCGGGATGAACTATGGCTACACCTTC.

This clone came up a few times. The rearrangement joins TRBV27 to TRBJ1-5; 9 nucleotides match TRBD1. Germline CDR1 reads MNHEY; CDR2 reads SMNVEV (reference sequence). The CDR3 length is 16 residues. Losses at the gene ends were 5 bases for V and 7 bases for J; bases not matched to a gene: 12. The CDR3 nucleotides are TGTGCCAGCAGTACCACCGGGACAGGGAAGCGGCAGCCCCAGCATTTT. Amino acids: CASSTTGTGKRQPQHF.

This chain joins TRBV5-1 and TRBJ2-7; the match to TRBD1 covers 8 bases. Germline CDR1 SGHRS, CDR2 YFSETQ. Losses at the gene ends were 4 bases for V and 5 bases for J; bases not matched to a gene: 8. The CDR3 contains 14 residues. The CDR3, as DNA: TGCGCCAGCAGCGCGGGACAGGATTGGCACGAGCAGTACTTC. Translated: CASSAGQDWHEQYF.

V is TRBV20-1 and J is TRBJ1-3; no clear D. This CDR3 contains 15 residues. The germline gives CDR1 DFQATT, CDR2 SNEGSKA (reference sequence). Trimming removed 3 bases from V and 4 bases from J, with 16 bases in between. The CDR3 DNA reads as TGCAGTGCTAGTTTCCCCGGGAATTTGGGAAACACCATATATTTT. This codes for CSASFPGNLGNTIYF.

This sequence joins TRBV6-2 or TRBV6-3 and TRBJ2-2; 9 bases map to TRBD2. V gave up 4 bases and J gave up 2 bases; unmatched junction bases: 5. The CDR3 consists of 16 residues. Germline V lookup: CDR1 MNHEY, CDR2 SVGEGT. The CDR3 coding sequence is TGTGCCAGCAGTTCCCCTAGCGGGACTAACACCGGGGAGCTGTTTTTT. It specifies CASSSPSGTNTGELFF.

V and J are TRBV28 and TRBJ1-2, with D hard to call. CDR3 length equals 12 residues. Germline CDR1 is MDHEN and CDR2 is SYDVKM. V was clipped by 7 bases and J by 2 bases, with 8 bases between them. CDR3 region: CASTTSNYGYTF. CDR3 in DNA: TGTGCCAGCACGACATCCAACTATGGCTACACCTTC.

This clone appeared once. The chain uses TRBV7-2 and TRBJ1-2; unclear D gene. Trimming cost V 1 base and J 5 bases, with 11 bases left between them. The CDR3 totals 14 residues. Germline assignment: CDR1 SGHTA and CDR2 FQGNSA. In DNA form, the CDR3 reads TGTGCCAGCAGCTTAGTGGGTCAGGATTATGGCTACACCTTC. Protein product: CASSLVGQDYGYTF.

V and J are TRBV6-2 or TRBV6-3 and TRBJ1-3; D not certain. This CDR3 is built from 16 residues. Germline V gene lookup returns CDR1 MNHEY and CDR2 SVGEGT. V lost 2 bases to trimming and J lost 0 bases, with 11 bases between them. The CDR3 sequence is CASSYGRSISGNTIYF. CDR3 DNA sequence: TGTGCCAGCAGTTACGGCCGGAGTATCTCTGGAAACACCATATATTTT.

This chain connects TRBV11-3 to TRBJ2-1, with 8 bases identical to TRBD2. CDR1 SGHNT and CDR2 YENEEA come from the germline V gene. Trimming removed 5 bases from V and 9 bases from J; junction bases left unmatched: 15. The CDR3 is 16 residues long. The CDR3 DNA is TGTGCCAGCAGCCCCCCTACTAGCGGACTTCGTGGTGAGCAGTTCTTC. Translating it yields CASSPPTSGLRGEQFF.

V and J are TRBV24-1 and TRBJ1-4; 9 bases fit TRBD1. Germline CDR1 is KGHDR and CDR2 is SFDVKD. This CDR3 region has 15 residues. Trimming removed 5 bases from V and 8 bases from J; junction bases left unmatched: 8. The CDR3 region is CATSANRGLGEKLFF. DNA for the CDR3: TGTGCCACCAGTGCAAACAGGGGGCTAGGAGAAAAACTGTTTTTT.